This is a list of T cell receptor beta chains from one sample in a study of beta chain features in type 1 diabetes. TCRdb keeps only in-frame clones here, not all; method: immunoSEQ multiplex PCR. Of roughly 230,000 clones in the sample, over 9.5% were seen once. Sequences were obtained from naive CD4+ T cells from blood. These receptors were collected from a woman aged 18-29 years in good health. CDR3s include the opening cysteine and the closing phenylalanine or tryptophan. D genes are given only for firm matches. The size field is filled for only some rows; it gives once, few, many or a size class.

>TRBV6-5|TRBJ2-5|13|-|few
CASSYSNQETQYF
TGTGCCAGCAGTTACAGCAACCAAGAGACCCAGTACTTC
>TRBV9|TRBJ2-2|14|-|many
CASSVAGTPGELFF
TGTGCCAGCAGCGTAGCCGGGACTCCCGGGGAGCTGTTTTTT
>TRBV5-1|TRBJ2-5|15|-|few
CASSLYGQTEETQYF
TGCGCCAGCAGCTTGTACGGACAGACCGAAGAGACCCAGTACTTC
>TRBV30|TRBJ2-1|15|TRBD2|-
CAWSGLAGGPFEQFF
TGTGCCTGGAGTGGACTAGCGGGAGGGCCATTTGAGCAGTTCTTC
>TRBV28|TRBJ2-7|13|-|-
CASSTPGGVEQYF
TGTGCCAGCAGCACCCCCGGAGGGGTCGAGCAGTACTTC
>TRBV6-6|TRBJ2-7|13|-|few
CASEKRRPHEQYF
TGTGCCAGCGAAAAGAGGCGGCCTCACGAGCAGTACTTC
>TRBV5-6|TRBJ2-2|15|TRBD2|-
CASKPGTSGTGELFF
TGTGCCAGCAAACCCGGGACTAGCGGCACCGGGGAGCTGTTTTTT
>TRBV5-1|TRBJ1-1|12|TRBD1|-
CASSLAQGEAFF
TGCGCCAGCAGCTTAGCACAGGGGGAAGCTTTCTTT
>TRBV13|TRBJ2-7|20|-|-
CASGGGLGPGDPSIRYEQYF
TGTGCCAGCGGAGGAGGGCTTGGGCCCGGAGACCCCAGTATCCGCTACGAGCAGTACTTC
>TRBV30|TRBJ1-2|14|-|-
CAGYGGAALFGYTF
TGTGCCGGATACGGAGGCGCAGCGTTGTTTGGCTACACCTTC
>TRBV2|TRBJ2-2|15|TRBD2|-
CASSQLAGSTGELFF
TGTGCCAGCAGCCAACTAGCGGGATCGACCGGGGAGCTGTTTTTT
>TRBV12-2|TRBJ2-5|17|-|few
CASRLGTSGGHQETQYF
TGTGCAAGTCGCTTGGGGACTAGCGGGGGGCACCAAGAGACCCAGTACTTC
>TRBV30|TRBJ1-5|13|-|-
CAWTRGRDQPQHF
TGTGCCTGGACCAGGGGACGGGATCAGCCCCAGCATTTT
>TRBV2|TRBJ1-6|15|TRBD1|-
CASRTGRSYNSPLHF
TGTGCCAGCCGGACAGGGCGCTCCTATAATTCACCCCTCCACTTT
>TRBV7-3|TRBJ1-1|14|-|-
CASSSSPGNIEAFF
TGTGCCAGCAGCTCCTCCCCGGGGAACATTGAAGCTTTCTTT
>TRBV5-5|TRBJ1-1|15|TRBD1|-
CASSLRGHGETEAFF
TGTGCCAGCAGCCTCAGGGGGCATGGAGAGACTGAAGCTTTCTTT
>TRBV5-6|TRBJ2-7|12|-|few
CASSTLNGEQYF
TGTGCCAGCAGTACGTTAAACGGCGAGCAGTACTTC
>TRBV18|TRBJ2-3|12|-|many
CASSLRTDTQYF
TGTGCCAGCTCACTGCGGACAGATACGCAGTATTTT
>TRBV7-2|TRBJ2-1|15|-|many
CASSLDRASYNEQFF
TGTGCCAGCAGCTTAGACAGAGCCTCCTACAATGAGCAGTTCTTC
>TRBV6-5|TRBJ1-2|14|-|-
CASSYSLRGSGYTF
TGTGCCAGCAGTTACTCGCTTCGGGGAAGTGGCTACACCTTC
>TRBV19|TRBJ2-7|12|-|few
CASSGVSYEQYF
TGTGCCAGTTCTGGAGTCTCCTACGAGCAGTACTTC
>TRBV6-6|TRBJ1-5|13|-|-
CASSHRGVQPQHF
TGTGCCAGCAGTCATCGGGGGGTCCAGCCCCAGCATTTT
>TRBV6-5|TRBJ2-7|14|TRBD1|few
CASRRDSSSYEQYF
TGTGCCAGCAGACGGGACAGTAGCTCCTACGAGCAGTACTTC
>TRBV14|TRBJ2-1|13|-|many
CASSLRLVGEQFF
TGTGCCAGCAGCCTACGACTAGTGGGTGAGCAGTTCTTC
>TRBV6-6|TRBJ2-1|14|TRBD2|-
CASSRLAGDSEQFF
TGTGCCAGCAGCCGACTAGCGGGAGACAGTGAGCAGTTCTTC